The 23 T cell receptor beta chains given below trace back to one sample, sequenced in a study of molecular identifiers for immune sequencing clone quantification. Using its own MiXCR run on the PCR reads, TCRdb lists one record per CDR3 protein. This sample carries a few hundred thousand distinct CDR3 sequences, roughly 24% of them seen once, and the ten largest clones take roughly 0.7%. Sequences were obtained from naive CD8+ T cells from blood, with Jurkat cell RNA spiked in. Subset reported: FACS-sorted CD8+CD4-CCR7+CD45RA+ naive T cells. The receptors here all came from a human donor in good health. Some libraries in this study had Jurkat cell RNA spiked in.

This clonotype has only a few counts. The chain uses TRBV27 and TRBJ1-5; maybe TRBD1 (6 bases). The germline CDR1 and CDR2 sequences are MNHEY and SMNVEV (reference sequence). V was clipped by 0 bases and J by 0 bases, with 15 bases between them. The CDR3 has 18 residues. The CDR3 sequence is CASSLSGAALYSNQPQHF. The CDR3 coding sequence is TGTGCCAGCAGTTTATCGGGGGCAGCTTTGTATAGCAATCAGCCCCAGCATTTT.

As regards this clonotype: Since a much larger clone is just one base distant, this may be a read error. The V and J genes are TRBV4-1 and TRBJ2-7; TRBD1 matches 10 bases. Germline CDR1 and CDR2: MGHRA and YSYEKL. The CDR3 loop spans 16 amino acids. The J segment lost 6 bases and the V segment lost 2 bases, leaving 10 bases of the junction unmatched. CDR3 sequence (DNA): TGCGCCAGCAGCCAAACCGTTGGACAGGGGGTGGTCGAGCAGTACTTC. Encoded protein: CASSQTVGQGVVEQYF.

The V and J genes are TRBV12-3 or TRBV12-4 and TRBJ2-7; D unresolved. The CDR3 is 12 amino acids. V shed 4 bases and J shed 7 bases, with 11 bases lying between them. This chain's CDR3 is CASSSAAIEQYF. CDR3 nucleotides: TGTGCCAGCAGTTCCGCGGCTATAGAGCAGTACTTC.

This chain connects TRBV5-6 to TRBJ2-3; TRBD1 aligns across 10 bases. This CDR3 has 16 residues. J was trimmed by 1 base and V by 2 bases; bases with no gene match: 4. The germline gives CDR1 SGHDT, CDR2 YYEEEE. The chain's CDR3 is CASSFGTGVGTDTQYF. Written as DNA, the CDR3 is TGTGCCAGCAGCTTTGGGACAGGGGTAGGCACAGATACGCAGTATTTT.

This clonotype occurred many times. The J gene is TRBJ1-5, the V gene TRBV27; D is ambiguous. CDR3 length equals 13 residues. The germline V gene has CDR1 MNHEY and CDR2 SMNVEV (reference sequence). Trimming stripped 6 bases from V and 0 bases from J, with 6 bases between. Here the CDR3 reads CASSGDSNQPQHF. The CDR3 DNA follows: TGTGCCAGCAGCGGGGATAGCAATCAGCCCCAGCATTTT.

CDR3 sequence: CSAQVTVAGRQQNIQYF. The CDR3 nucleotides read TGCAGTGCACAAGTTACAGTAGCGGGACGCCAACAAAACATTCAGTACTTC. The chain recombines TRBV20-1 with TRBJ2-4; 8 bases match TRBD2. Trimming cost V 6 bases and J 5 bases; bases outside gene matches: 18. Looked up from germline, CDR1 is DFQATT and CDR2 is SNEGSKA (reference sequence). The CDR3 covers 17 residues.

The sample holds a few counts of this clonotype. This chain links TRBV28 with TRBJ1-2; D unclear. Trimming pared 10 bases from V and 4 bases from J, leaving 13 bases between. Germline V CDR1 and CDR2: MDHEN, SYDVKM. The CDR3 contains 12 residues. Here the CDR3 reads CATHYRFYGYTF. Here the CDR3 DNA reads TGTGCCACTCATTATAGATTCTATGGCTACACCTTC.

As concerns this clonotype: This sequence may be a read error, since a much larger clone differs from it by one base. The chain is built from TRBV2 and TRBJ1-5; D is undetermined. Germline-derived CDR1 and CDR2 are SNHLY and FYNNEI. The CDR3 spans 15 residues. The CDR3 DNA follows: TGTGCCAGCGAGCGTGGGGAATATAGCAGTCAGCCCCAGCATTTT. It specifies CASERGEYSSQPQHF.

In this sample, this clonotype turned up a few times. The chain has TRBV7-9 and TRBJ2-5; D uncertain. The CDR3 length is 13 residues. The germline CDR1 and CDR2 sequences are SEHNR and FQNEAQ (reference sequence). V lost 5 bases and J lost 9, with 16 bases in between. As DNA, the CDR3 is TGTGCCAGCAGCCTTTCGAGTTCTTCGGCCCAGTACTTC. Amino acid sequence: CASSLSSSSAQYF.

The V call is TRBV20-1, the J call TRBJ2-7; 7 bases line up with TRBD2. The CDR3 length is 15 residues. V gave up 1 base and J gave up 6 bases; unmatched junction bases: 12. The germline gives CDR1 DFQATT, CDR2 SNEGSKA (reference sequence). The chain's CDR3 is CSARGPSGNQFEQYF. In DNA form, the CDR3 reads TGCAGTGCTAGAGGTCCCAGCGGGAATCAGTTCGAGCAGTACTTC.

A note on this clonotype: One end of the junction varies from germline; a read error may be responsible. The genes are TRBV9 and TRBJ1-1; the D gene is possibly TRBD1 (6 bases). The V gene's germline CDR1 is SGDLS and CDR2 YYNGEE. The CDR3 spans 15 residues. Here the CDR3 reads CASSGGQERGTKAFF. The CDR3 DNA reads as TGTGCCAGCAGTGGGGGACAAGAGAGGGGCACTAAAGCTTTCTTT.

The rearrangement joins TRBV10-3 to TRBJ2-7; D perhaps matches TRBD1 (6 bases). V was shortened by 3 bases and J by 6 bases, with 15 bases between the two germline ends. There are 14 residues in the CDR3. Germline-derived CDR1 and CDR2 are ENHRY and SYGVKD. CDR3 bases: TGTGCCATCAGTGACCCCGGGACACAGGTCGAGCAGTACTTC. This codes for CAISDPGTQVEQYF.

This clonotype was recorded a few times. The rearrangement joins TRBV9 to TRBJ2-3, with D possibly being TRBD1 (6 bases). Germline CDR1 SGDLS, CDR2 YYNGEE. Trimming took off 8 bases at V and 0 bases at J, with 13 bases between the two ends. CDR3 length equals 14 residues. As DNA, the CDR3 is TGTGCCAGTAGGGGGAAACGGAGCACAGATACGCAGTATTTT. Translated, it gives CASRGKRSTDTQYF. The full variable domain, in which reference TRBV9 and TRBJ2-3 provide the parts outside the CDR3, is DSGVTQTPKHLITATGQRVTLRCSPRSGDLSVYWYQQSLDQGLQFLIQYYNGEERAKGNILERFSAQQFPDLHSELNLSSLELGDSALYFCASRGKRSTDTQYFGPGTRLTVL.

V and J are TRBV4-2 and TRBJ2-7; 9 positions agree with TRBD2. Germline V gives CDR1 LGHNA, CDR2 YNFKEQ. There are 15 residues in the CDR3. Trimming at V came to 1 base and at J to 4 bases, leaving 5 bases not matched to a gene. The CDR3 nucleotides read TGTGCCAGCAGCCAAGGACTAGCGGAACAATACGAGCAGTACTTC. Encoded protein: CASSQGLAEQYEQYF.

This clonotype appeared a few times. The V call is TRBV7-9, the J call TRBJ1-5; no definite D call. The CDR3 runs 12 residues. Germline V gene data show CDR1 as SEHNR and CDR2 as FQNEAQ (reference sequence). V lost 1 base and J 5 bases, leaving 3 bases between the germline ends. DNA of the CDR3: TGTGCCAGCAGCTTAGACCATCAGCCCCAGCATTTT. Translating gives CASSLDHQPQHF. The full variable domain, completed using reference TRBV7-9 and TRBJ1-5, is DTGVSQNPRHKITKRGQNVTFRCDPISEHNRLYWYRQTLGQGPEFLTYFQNEAQLEKSRLLSDRFSAERPKGSFSTLEIQRTEQGDSAMYLCASSLDHQPQHFGDGTRLSIL.

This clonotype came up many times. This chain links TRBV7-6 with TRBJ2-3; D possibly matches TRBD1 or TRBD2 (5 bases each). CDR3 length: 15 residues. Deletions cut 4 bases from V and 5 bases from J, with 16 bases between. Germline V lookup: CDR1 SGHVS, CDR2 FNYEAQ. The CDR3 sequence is CASSSLVRGQDTQYF. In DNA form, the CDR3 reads TGTGCCAGCAGCTCCCTGGTCCGGGGCCAAGATACGCAGTATTTT.

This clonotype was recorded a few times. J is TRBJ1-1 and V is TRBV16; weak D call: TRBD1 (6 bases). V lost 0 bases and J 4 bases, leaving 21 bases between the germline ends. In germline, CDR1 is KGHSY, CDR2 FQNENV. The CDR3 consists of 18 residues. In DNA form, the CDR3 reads TGTGCCAGCAGCCAATCGGGGTTCGTTGGGGGCTCGGGCACTGAAGCTTTCTTT. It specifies CASSQSGFVGGSGTEAFF.

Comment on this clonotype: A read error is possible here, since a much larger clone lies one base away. The CDR3 sequence is CANIQGSTDTQYF. CDR3 DNA: TGTGCCAACATACAGGGCTCGACAGATACGCAGTATTTT. This chain joins TRBV5-6 and TRBJ2-3; D might be TRBD1 (6 bases). Trimming removed 9 bases from V and 3 bases from J, with 14 bases in between. Germline CDR1 and CDR2: SGHDT and YYEEEE. CDR3 length equals 13 residues.

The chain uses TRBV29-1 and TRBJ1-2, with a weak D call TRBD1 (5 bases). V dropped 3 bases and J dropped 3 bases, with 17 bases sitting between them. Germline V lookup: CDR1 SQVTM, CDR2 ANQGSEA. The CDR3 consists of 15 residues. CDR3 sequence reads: CSVDPTVTEDYGYTF. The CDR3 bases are TGCAGCGTTGATCCGACGGTGACAGAGGACTATGGCTACACCTTC.

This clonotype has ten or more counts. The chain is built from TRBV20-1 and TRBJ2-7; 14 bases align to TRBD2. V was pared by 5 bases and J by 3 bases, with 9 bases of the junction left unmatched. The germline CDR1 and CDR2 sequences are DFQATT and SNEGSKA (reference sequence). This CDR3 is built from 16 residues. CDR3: CSAPTSGGAPSYEQYF. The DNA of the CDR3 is TGCAGTGCTCCGACTAGCGGGGGGGCCCCTAGCTACGAGCAGTACTTC.

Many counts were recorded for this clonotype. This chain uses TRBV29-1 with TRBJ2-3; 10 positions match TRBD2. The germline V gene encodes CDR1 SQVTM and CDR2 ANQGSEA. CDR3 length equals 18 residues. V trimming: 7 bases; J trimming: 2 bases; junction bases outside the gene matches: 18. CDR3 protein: CSGVILVAGGPFTDTQYF. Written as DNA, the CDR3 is TGCAGCGGCGTGATCTTAGTAGCGGGGGGACCTTTCACAGATACGCAGTATTTT.

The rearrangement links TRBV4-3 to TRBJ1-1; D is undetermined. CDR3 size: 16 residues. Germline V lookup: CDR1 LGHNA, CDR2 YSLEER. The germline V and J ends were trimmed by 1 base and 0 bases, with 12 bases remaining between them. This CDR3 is CASSQGQFDMNTEAFF. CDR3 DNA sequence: TGCGCCAGCAGCCAAGGGCAGTTCGACATGAACACTGAAGCTTTCTTT.

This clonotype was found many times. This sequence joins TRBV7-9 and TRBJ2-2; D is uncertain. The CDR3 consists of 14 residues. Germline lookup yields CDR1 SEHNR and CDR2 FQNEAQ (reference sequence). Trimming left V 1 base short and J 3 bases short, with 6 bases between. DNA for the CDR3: TGTGCCAGCAGCTTAGTTGGCTACACCGGGGAGCTGTTTTTT. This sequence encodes CASSLVGYTGELFF.